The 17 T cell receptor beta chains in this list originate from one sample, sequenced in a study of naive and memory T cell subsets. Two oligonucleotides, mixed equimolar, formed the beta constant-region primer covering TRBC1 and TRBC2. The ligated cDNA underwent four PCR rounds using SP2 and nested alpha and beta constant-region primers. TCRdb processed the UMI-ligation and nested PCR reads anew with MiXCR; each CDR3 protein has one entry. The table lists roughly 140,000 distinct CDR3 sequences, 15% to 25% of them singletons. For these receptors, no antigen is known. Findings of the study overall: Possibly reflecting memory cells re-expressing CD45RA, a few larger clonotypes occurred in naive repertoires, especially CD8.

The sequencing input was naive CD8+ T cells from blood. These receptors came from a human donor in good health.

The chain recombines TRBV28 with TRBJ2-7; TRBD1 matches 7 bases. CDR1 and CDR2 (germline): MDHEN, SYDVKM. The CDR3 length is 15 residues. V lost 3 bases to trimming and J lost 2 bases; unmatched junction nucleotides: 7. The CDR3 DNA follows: TGTGCCAGCAGTTTTACGACAGGGTTCACCTACGAGCAGTACTTC. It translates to CASSFTTGFTYEQYF.

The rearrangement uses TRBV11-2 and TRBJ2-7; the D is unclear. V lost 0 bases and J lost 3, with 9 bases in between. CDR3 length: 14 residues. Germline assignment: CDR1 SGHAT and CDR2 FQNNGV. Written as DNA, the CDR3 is TGTGCCAGCAGCTTAGATGTGCGCCGCTACGAGCAGTACTTC. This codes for CASSLDVRRYEQYF.

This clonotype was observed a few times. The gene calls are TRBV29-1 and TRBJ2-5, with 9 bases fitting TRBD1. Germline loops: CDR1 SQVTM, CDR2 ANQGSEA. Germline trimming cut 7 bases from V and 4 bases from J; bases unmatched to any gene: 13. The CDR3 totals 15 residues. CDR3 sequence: CSATRTGESGETQYF. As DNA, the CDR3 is TGCAGCGCGACCCGGACAGGGGAGAGTGGAGAGACCCAGTACTTC. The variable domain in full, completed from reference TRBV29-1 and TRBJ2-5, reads SAVISQKPSRDICQRGTSLTIQCQVDSQVTMMFWYRQQPGQSLTLIATANQGSEATYESGFVIDKFPISRPNLTFSTLTVSNMSPEDSSIYLCSATRTGESGETQYFGPGTRLLVL.

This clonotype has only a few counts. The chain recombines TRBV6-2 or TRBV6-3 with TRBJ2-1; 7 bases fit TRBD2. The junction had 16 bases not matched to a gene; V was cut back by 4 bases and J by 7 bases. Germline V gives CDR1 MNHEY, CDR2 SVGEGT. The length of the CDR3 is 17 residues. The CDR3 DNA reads TGTGCCAGCAGTTGGTCCCCCACTAGCGTAAAAGGAAATGAGCAGTTCTTC. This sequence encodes CASSWSPTSVKGNEQFF.

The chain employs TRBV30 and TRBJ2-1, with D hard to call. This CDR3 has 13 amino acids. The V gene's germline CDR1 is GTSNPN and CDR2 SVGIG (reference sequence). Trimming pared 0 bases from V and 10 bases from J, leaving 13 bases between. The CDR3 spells CAWSVNPMREQFF. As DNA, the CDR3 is TGTGCCTGGAGTGTTAACCCCATGAGGGAGCAGTTCTTC.

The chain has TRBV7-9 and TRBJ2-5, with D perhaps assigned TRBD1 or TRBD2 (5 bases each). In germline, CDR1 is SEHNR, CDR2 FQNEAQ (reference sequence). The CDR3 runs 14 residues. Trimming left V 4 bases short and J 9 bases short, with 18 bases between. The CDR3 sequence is CASSSDASLGAQYF. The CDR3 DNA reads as TGTGCCAGCAGCTCCGATGCCTCCCTGGGGGCCCAGTACTTC. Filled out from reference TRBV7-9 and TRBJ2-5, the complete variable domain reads DTGVSQNPRHKITKRGQNVTFRCDPISEHNRLYWYRQTLGQGPEFLTYFQNEAQLEKSRLLSDRFSAERPKGSFSTLEIQRTEQGDSAMYLCASSSDASLGAQYFGPGTRLLVL.

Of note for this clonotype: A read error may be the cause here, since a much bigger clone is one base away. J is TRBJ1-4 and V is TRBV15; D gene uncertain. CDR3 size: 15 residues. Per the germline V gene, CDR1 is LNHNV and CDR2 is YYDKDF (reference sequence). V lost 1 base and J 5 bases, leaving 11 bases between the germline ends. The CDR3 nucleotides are TGTGCCACCAGCAGAGGACGGGTGGAAAATGAAAAACTGTTTTTT. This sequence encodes CATSRGRVENEKLFF.

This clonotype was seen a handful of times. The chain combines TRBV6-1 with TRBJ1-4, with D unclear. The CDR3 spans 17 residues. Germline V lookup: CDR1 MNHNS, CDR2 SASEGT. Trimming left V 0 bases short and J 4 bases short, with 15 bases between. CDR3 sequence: CASSEATVGGYNEKLFF. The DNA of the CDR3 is TGTGCCAGCAGTGAAGCTACGGTCGGCGGATATAATGAAAAACTGTTTTTT.

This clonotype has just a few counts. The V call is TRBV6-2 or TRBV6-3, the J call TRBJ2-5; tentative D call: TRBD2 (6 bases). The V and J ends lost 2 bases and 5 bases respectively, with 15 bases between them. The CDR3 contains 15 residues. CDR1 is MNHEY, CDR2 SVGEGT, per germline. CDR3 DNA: TGTGCCAGCAGTTACACGACGGGAGTTTTGGAGACCCAGTACTTC. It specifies CASSYTTGVLETQYF.

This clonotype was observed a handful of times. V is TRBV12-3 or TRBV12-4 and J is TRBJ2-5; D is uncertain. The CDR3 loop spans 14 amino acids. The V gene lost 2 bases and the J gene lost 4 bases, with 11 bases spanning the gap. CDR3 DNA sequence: TGTGCCAGCAGTTTATTAGGGATTGGAGAGACCCAGTACTTC. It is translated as CASSLLGIGETQYF.

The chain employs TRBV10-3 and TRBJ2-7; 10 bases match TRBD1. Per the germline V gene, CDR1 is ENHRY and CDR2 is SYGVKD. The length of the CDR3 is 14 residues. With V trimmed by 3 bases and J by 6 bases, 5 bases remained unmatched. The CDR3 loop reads CAISEGTGEGEQYF. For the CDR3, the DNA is TGTGCCATCAGTGAAGGGACAGGGGAAGGCGAGCAGTACTTC.

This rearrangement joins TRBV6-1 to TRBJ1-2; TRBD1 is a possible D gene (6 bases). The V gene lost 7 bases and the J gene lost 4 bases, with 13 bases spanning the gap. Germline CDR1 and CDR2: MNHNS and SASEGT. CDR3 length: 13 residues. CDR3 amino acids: CASTSGTLYGYTF. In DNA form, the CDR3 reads TGTGCCAGCACTTCCGGGACACTCTATGGCTACACCTTC.

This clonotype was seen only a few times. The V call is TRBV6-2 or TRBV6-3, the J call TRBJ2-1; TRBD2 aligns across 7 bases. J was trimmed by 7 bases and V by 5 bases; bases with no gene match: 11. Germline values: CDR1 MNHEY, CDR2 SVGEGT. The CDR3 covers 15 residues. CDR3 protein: CASSVQGGSWNEQFF. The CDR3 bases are TGTGCCAGCAGTGTCCAGGGCGGGAGCTGGAATGAGCAGTTCTTC.

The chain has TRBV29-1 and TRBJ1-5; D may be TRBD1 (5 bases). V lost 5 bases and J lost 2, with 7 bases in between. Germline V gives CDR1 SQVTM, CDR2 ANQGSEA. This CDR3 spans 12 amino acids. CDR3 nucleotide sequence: TGCAGCGTTCAGGGCCGCAATCAGCCCCAGCATTTT. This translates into CSVQGRNQPQHF.

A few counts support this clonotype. DNA of the CDR3: TGTGCCATCAAGGACGGCCAAGAGACCCAGTACTTC. Residues: CAIKDGQETQYF. The V call is TRBV10-3, the J call TRBJ2-5, with D unclear. The V end was cut by 7 bases, the J end by 1 base, with 7 bases between. The CDR3 runs 12 residues. Germline lookup yields CDR1 ENHRY and CDR2 SYGVKD.

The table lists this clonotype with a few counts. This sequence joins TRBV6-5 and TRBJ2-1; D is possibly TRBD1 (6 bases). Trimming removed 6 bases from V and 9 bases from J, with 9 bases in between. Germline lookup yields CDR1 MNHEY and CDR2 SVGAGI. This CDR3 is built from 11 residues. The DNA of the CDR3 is TGTGCCAGCAGGGAAGGGGGTGAGCAGTTCTTC. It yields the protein CASREGGEQFF.

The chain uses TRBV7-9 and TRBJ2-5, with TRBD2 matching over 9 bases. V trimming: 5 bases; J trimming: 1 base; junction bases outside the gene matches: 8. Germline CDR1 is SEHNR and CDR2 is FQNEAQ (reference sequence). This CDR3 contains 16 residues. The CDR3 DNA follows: TGTGCCAGCAGCCCCTTGACTAGCGGCCCCCAAGAGACCCAGTACTTC. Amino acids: CASSPLTSGPQETQYF.